Described below is a single T cell receptor (beta chain) sequence and its context. This entry belongs to a study of blood T cell repertoires in COVID-19. Turning to the study itself: COVID-19 samples, acute and convalescent, were from the United States, Italy and Spain.

Sequencing used immunoSEQ multiplex PCR; TCRdb keeps in-frame clones, though not all of them. The sample lists fewer than 150,000 clones, approximately 91% occurring once. Germline CDR1 and CDR2: MGHRA and YSYEKL. The CDR3 runs to 13 residues. V was clipped by 4 bases and J by 1 base, with 7 bases between them. J is TRBJ1-2 and V is TRBV4-1; D ambiguous. Sequencing was carried out using peripheral blood. This sequence originates from a man aged 45 to 65 with active or convalescent COVID-19. As DNA, the CDR3 is TGCGCCAGCAGCCCTAACTTTAACTATGGCTACACCTTC. It specifies CASSPNFNYGYTF.